The clone carrying this T cell receptor (beta chain) was observed a single time. Clones were sequenced by immunoSEQ multiplex PCR, and TCRdb holds only the in-frame ones, with some missing. The sample has 110,000 to 150,000 clones, roughly 90% seen once. Looked up from germline, CDR1 is SGHNT and CDR2 is YYREEE (reference sequence). The CDR3 sequence is 11 residues long. V was shortened by 0 bases and J by 8 bases, with 5 bases between the two germline ends. This record belongs to a study of blood T cell repertoires in COVID-19. This chain connects TRBV5-4 to TRBJ1-1; D remains unclear. The material sequenced was peripheral blood. The clonotype comes from a man in his 70s with acute or convalescent COVID-19. CDR3 amino acids: CASSLGQEAFF. DNA of the CDR3: TGTGCCAGCAGCTTGGGGCAAGAAGCTTTCTTT.